Sequencing of this T cell receptor (beta chain) was carried out in a study of blood T cell repertoires in COVID-19. Turning to the study itself: Sites in the United States, Italy and Spain provided acute and convalescent COVID-19 samples. PBMCs, B-cell-depleted T cells, or T cells were the source of the cDNA or gDNA that made up the material.

The authors' processing: For nucleated cells, counts were estimated from reference gene primer amplification. TCRdb's table, derived via immunoSEQ multiplex PCR, lists solely in-frame clones and lacks some. Clone size and the V and J calls come from that table; the DNA yielded D and trimming. The sample has nearly 80,000 clones, approximately 78% seen once. This clone was seen only a few times. Per the germline V gene, CDR1 is SGHTA and CDR2 is FQGNSA. The CDR3 is 16 residues long. V shed 5 bases, J shed 1 base, and the junction held 9 bases outside the gene matches. Specimen: peripheral blood. The TCR originated in a woman in her seventies with acute or convalescent COVID-19. The chain has TRBV7-2 and TRBJ1-1; 8 bases agree with TRBD1. The CDR3 here is CASSVGAGGWNTEAFF. The CDR3 DNA is TGTGCCAGCAGCGTTGGGGCAGGGGGCTGGAACACTGAAGCTTTCTTT.